This T cell receptor beta chain was sequenced for a study of identical twins. Study observations and caveats: Excess sharing by twins proved weaker in beta out-of-frame sequences. Insertions were fewer in abundant cord blood beta clonotypes, whereas memory repertoires showed none of this pattern.

Template switching introduced a universal primer site, and the cDNA bore unique molecular identifiers. TCRdb redid the calling of the 5' RACE reads with MiXCR, one entry per CDR3 protein. The sample has 550,000 to 700,000 distinct CDR3 sequences, over 20% seen once; the top ten hold approximately 4.3%. There are 14 residues in the CDR3. V dropped 6 bases and J dropped 6 bases, with 18 bases sitting between them. Germline CDR1 reads DFQATT; CDR2 reads SNEGSKA (reference sequence). This clonotype was seen a few times. Antigen: not known. The data were also submitted as part of a second study, on T cells expressing NK-cell markers.

The rearrangement uses TRBV20-1 and TRBJ2-1; perhaps TRBD2 as D (6 bases). The origin of this receptor is a woman aged 18-29 years in good health. The sequenced sample was PBMCs. Written as DNA, the CDR3 is TGCAGTGCCCCCGCGGGGTGGGCGACCAATGAGCAGTTCTTC. Amino acids: CSAPAGWATNEQFF.